This T cell receptor beta chain was sequenced in a study of response to subunit inactivated influenza vaccine. The CDR3 is made up of 17 amino acids. Per the germline V gene, CDR1 is MNHEY and CDR2 is SMNVEV (reference sequence). V lost 6 bases and J 0 bases, leaving 21 bases between the germline ends. TCRdb fed the RT-PCR reads into MiXCR, producing one record per CDR3 protein. The table includes roughly 790,000 distinct CDR3 sequences, 21% detected once. The specimen was PBMCs from blood, collected more than 4 days after vaccination. The sequence was obtained from a man aged 50-60 years who received an inactivated influenza vaccine. The chain has TRBV27 and TRBJ2-7; no firm D call. The CDR3 DNA is TGTGCCAGCAGGCCAACCACGGGCCATCTCGGCTCCTACGAGCAGTACTTC. This encodes CASRPTTGHLGSYEQYF.